This entry lists 12 T cell receptor beta chains sequenced from one sample in a study of cytomegalovirus exposure and HLA in healthy donors (dated by TCRdb to 2017 to 2019). Libraries were prepared through the immunoSEQ multiplex PCR assay. For the multiplex PCR, a mixture combining 60 forward primers for TCR Vbeta segments and 13 reverse primers for TCR Jbeta segments was used. The source is immuneACCESS, and TCRdb retained only in-frame sequences with V and J called. Part of the clones is not carried over; for the studies checked, unresolved V genes explain less than half of this, and the remainder is unexplained. Here the sample has 150,000 to 200,000 clones; 70% to 90% occur a single time. The biggest ten clones account for 2.2% of the sample. Sequencing input: PBMCs. These receptors were taken from a woman between 25 and 40 years old in good health and CMV-seronegative.

The chain has TRBV6-5 and TRBJ2-5; 11 bases fit TRBD2. The germline V gene encodes CDR1 MNHEY and CDR2 SVGAGI. This CDR3 comprises 15 residues. Trimming removed 6 bases from V and 5 bases from J; junction bases left unmatched: 8. This CDR3 reads CASSPGTSGHETQYF. The CDR3 nucleotides read TGTGCCAGCAGCCCCGGGACTAGCGGCCACGAGACCCAGTACTTC.

V and J are TRBV7-9 and TRBJ2-7; 7 bases map to TRBD1. Germline lookup yields CDR1 SEHNR and CDR2 FQNEAQ (reference sequence). The junction had 11 bases not matched to a gene; V was cut back by 5 bases and J by 4 bases. The CDR3 loop spans 15 amino acids. CDR3 protein: CASSPPEGGLYEQYF. The CDR3 DNA follows: TGTGCCAGCAGCCCGCCGGAAGGGGGCCTATACGAGCAGTACTTC.

The chain employs TRBV18 and TRBJ2-3, with TRBD2 matching over 9 bases. Trimming cost V 3 bases and J 2 bases; bases outside gene matches: 15. Germline CDR1 reads KGHSH; CDR2 reads LQKENI. The CDR3 length is 19 residues. CDR3 coding DNA: TGTGCCAGCTCACCGCAAGCGGGAGGTCTCGGAGGGTCCACAGATACGCAGTATTTT. As protein: CASSPQAGGLGGSTDTQYF.

In this sample, this clone turned up once. The V and J genes are TRBV29-1 and TRBJ2-3, with a weak D call TRBD1 (6 bases). Looked up from germline, CDR1 is SQVTM and CDR2 is ANQGSEA. The CDR3 totals 15 residues. V gave up 4 bases and J gave up 0 bases, with 14 bases separating them. CDR3 nucleotide sequence: TGCAGCGTTGTGCCGGGACATTTGAGCACAGATACGCAGTATTTT. It codes for CSVVPGHLSTDTQYF.

The rearrangement links TRBV5-6 to TRBJ2-7; D possibly corresponds to TRBD1 (5 bases). Trimming removed 2 bases at V and 6 bases at J, with 18 bases between. The germline gives CDR1 SGHDT, CDR2 YYEEEE. CDR3 length: 15 residues. The CDR3 region is CASSFKGVSRREQYF. The DNA for the CDR3 is TGTGCCAGCAGCTTCAAAGGGGTTAGCCGGCGCGAGCAGTACTTC.

The V and J genes are TRBV5-1 and TRBJ1-1, with TRBD1 matching over 8 bases. The CDR3 is made up of 15 amino acids. The V gene's germline CDR1 is SGHRS and CDR2 YFSETQ. Trimming cost V 2 bases and J 3 bases; bases outside gene matches: 6. CDR3 amino acids: CASSFQGALDTEAFF. CDR3 in DNA: TGCGCCAGCAGCTTCCAGGGGGCATTAGACACTGAAGCTTTCTTT.

The chain recombines TRBV11-2 with TRBJ2-5, with a possible D match to TRBD2 (6 bases). CDR3 length: 15 residues. Germline assignment: CDR1 SGHAT and CDR2 FQNNGV. Trimming removed 2 bases at V and 5 bases at J, with 15 bases between. CDR3 protein: CASSLSVGSGETQYF. For the CDR3, the DNA is TGTGCCAGCAGCTTATCCGTCGGGAGCGGTGAGACCCAGTACTTC. Drawing the rest from reference TRBV11-2 and TRBJ2-5, the complete variable domain is EAGVAQSPRYKIIEKRQSVAFWCNPISGHATLYWYQQILGQGPKLLIQFQNNGVVDDSQLPKDRFSAERLKGVDSTLKIQPAKLEDSAVYLCASSLSVGSGETQYFGPGTRLLVL.

This clone has a single count. The chain couples TRBV19 to TRBJ1-6; D is unresolved. Germline CDR1 is LNHDA and CDR2 is SQIVND (reference sequence). Deletions cut 1 base from V and 3 bases from J, with 7 bases between. This CDR3 contains 15 residues. The chain's CDR3 is CASSIGANYNSPLHF. DNA of the CDR3: TGTGCCAGTAGTATAGGGGCCAACTATAATTCACCCCTCCACTTT. Combining the CDR3 with reference TRBV19 and TRBJ1-6 gives the whole variable domain DGGITQSPKYLFRKEGQNVTLSCEQNLNHDAMYWYRQDPGQGLRLIYYSQIVNDFQKGDIAEGYSVSREKKESFPLTVTSAQKNPTAFYLCASSIGANYNSPLHFGNGTRLTVT.

The J gene is TRBJ1-1, the V gene TRBV28; 9 nucleotides align to TRBD1. Trimming removed 5 bases from V and 5 bases from J; junction bases left unmatched: 9. The CDR3 sequence is 15 residues long. Germline V gene lookup returns CDR1 MDHEN and CDR2 SYDVKM. CDR3 sequence (DNA): TGTGCCAGCAGTCTACATCGGACAGGGGTGACTGAAGCTTTCTTT. Translated, it gives CASSLHRTGVTEAFF.

The chain couples TRBV1 to TRBJ2-2; the table's TRBD2 call for D was not verified on the DNA. TRBV1 is listed as a pseudogene. The CDR3 runs 16 residues. The CDR3 coding sequence is TGCACCAGCAGCCAAGTCCCGCGGGGAGTACACCGGGGAGCTGTTTTT. Translation gives CTSSQVPRGVHRGAVF.

This clone has more than one count but fewer than ten. The CDR3 reads CASSEGQSNQPQHF. The CDR3 nucleotides read TGTGCCAGCAGCGAGGGACAGAGCAATCAGCCCCAGCATTTT. This chain links TRBV4-2 with TRBJ1-5; 7 positions agree with TRBD1. The germline V gene has CDR1 LGHNA and CDR2 YNFKEQ. The CDR3 runs 14 residues. Losses at the gene ends were 5 bases for V and 1 base for J; bases not matched to a gene: 2.

This chain joins TRBV29-1 and TRBJ2-3; 7 bases fit TRBD1. The trim removed 3 bases at V and 2 bases at J, leaving 11 bases unmatched. CDR1 SQVTM and CDR2 ANQGSEA come from the germline V gene. CDR3 length equals 16 residues. The CDR3 is CSVDAWGTDYTDTQYF. The CDR3 nucleotides are TGCAGCGTTGACGCTTGGGGGACAGACTACACAGATACGCAGTATTTT.